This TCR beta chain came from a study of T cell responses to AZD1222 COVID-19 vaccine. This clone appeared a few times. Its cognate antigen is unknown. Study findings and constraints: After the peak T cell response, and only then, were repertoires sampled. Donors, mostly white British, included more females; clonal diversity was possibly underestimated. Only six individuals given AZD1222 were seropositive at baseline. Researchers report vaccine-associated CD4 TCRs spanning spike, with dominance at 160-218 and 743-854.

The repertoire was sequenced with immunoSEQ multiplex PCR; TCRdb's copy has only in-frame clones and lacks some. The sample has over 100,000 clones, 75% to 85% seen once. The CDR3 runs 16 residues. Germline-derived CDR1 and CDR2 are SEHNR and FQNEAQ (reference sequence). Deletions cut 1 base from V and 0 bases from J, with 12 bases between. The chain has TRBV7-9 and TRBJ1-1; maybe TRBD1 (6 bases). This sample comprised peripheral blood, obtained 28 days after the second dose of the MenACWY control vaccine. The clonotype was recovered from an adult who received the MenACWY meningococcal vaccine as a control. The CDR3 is CASSLGVGGLNTEAFF. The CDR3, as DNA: TGTGCCAGCAGCTTAGGAGTTGGGGGGCTGAACACTGAAGCTTTCTTT.